These 9 T cell receptor beta chains were sequenced from one sample in a study of long-term antiretroviral therapy in people with HIV. Runs used v3.0 of the immunoSEQ assay and were done at survey level. Using immunoSEQ multiplex PCR, the repertoire was profiled, and TCRdb retains in-frame clones only, with some absent. The sample records thousands of clones, about three quarters being singletons. Specimen: unsorted PBMCs, collected 0.1 years before starting antiretroviral therapy. The receptors derive from a man aged 18 to 35 with HIV.

This chain connects TRBV5-1 to TRBJ2-1; TRBD2 aligns across 7 bases. After removal of 6 bases from V and 6 bases from J, the junction contained 9 bases not matched to a gene. The germline CDR1 and CDR2 sequences are SGHRS and YFSETQ. The CDR3 is 14 amino acids. CDR3 sequence (DNA): TGCGCCAGCACCACCTTCGGGGGGAGCAATGAGCAGTTCTTC. It encodes CASTTFGGSNEQFF.

V usage is TRBV18 and J usage is TRBJ1-2; weak D call: TRBD1 (5 bases). Trimming cost V 5 bases and J 4 bases, with 14 bases left between them. The CDR3 runs to 14 residues. Germline V gene sequence: CDR1 KGHSH, CDR2 LQKENI. The CDR3 nucleotides read TGTGCCAGCTCAAATCTGGAGGGGCCCTATGGCTACACCTTC. Its protein product is CASSNLEGPYGYTF.

This chain connects TRBV9 to TRBJ1-2; no definite D call. Germline V lookup: CDR1 SGDLS, CDR2 YYNGEE. The germline V and J ends were trimmed by 0 bases and 1 base, with 10 bases remaining between them. The CDR3 totals 15 residues. The CDR3 DNA reads TGTGCCAGCAGCGTAGGTCGCAGACTTAACTATGGCTACACCTTC. Translated, it gives CASSVGRRLNYGYTF. Together with reference TRBV9 and TRBJ1-2, the CDR3 gives the full variable domain: DSGVTQTPKHLITATGQRVTLRCSPRSGDLSVYWYQQSLDQGLQFLIQYYNGEERAKGNILERFSAQQFPDLHSELNLSSLELGDSALYFCASSVGRRLNYGYTFGSGTRLTVV.

The V call is TRBV10-3, the J call TRBJ2-1; TRBD1 matches at 9 bases. Germline V CDR1 and CDR2: ENHRY, SYGVKD. CDR3 length: 12 amino acids. Unmatched junction bases numbered 2, after V lost 8 bases and J lost 6 bases. CDR3: CAIGGQGNEQFF. The CDR3, as DNA: TGTGCCATCGGGGGACAGGGCAATGAGCAGTTCTTC.

The V gene is TRBV9, the J gene TRBJ1-3; D remains unclear. Trimming removed 4 bases at V and 0 bases at J, with 5 bases between. This CDR3 comprises 13 residues. CDR1 is SGDLS and CDR2 is YYNGEE in the germline V gene. DNA of the CDR3: TGTGCCAGCAGCACCCCCTCTGGAAACACCATATATTTT. As protein: CASSTPSGNTIYF. The full variable domain, in which reference TRBV9 and TRBJ1-3 provide the parts outside the CDR3, is DSGVTQTPKHLITATGQRVTLRCSPRSGDLSVYWYQQSLDQGLQFLIQYYNGEERAKGNILERFSAQQFPDLHSELNLSSLELGDSALYFCASSTPSGNTIYFGEGSWLTVV.

The CDR3 sequence is CASSFYLDQPQHF. The CDR3 DNA follows: TGTGCCAGCAGCTTCTACCTTGATCAGCCCCAGCATTTT. The chain links TRBV7-9 to TRBJ1-5; D gene ambiguous. Germline lookup yields CDR1 SEHNR and CDR2 FQNEAQ (reference sequence). Trimming took 3 bases from V and 5 from J, leaving 8 bases between them. There are 13 residues in the CDR3.

The rearrangement joins TRBV7-9 to TRBJ2-3; D remains unclear. V was pared by 5 bases and J by 4 bases, with 13 bases between. Germline CDR1 and CDR2: SEHNR and FQNEAQ (reference sequence). The CDR3 spans 14 residues. CDR3 region: CASSPGQYPDTQYF. In DNA, the CDR3 is TGTGCCAGCAGCCCCGGCCAGTATCCAGATACGCAGTATTTT.

Notes on this clone: One junction end does not reproduce the germline sequence, and a read error may be involved. The chain couples TRBV7-7 to TRBJ1-5; TRBD1 might be the D (5 bases). Germline V CDR1 and CDR2: SSHAT, FNYEAQ (reference sequence). The CDR3 is made up of 16 amino acids. The CDR3 is CASSLVQGIGNQPQHF. The DNA of the CDR3 is TGTGCTAGCAGCTTAGTCCAGGGTATTGGCAATCAGCCCCAGCATTTT.

This chain joins TRBV6-5 and TRBJ2-2; D unclear. In germline, CDR1 is MNHEY, CDR2 SVGAGI. The CDR3 has 14 residues. Deletions cut 8 bases from V and 3 bases from J, with 13 bases between. CDR3: CASLGPRDTGELFF. In nucleotides, the CDR3 is TGTGCCAGCTTAGGGCCCCGAGACACCGGGGAGCTGTTTTTT.